This T cell receptor (beta chain) was captured by sequencing in a study of blood T cells in healthy people across ages. Whole-study findings and limits: Naive T cell percentage and TCR beta diversity correlated strongly. What prevented conclusive comparison of naive and antigen-experienced cells was that PBMCs were unsorted.

Points on this clonotype: Its antigen remains unknown.

Trimming left V 3 bases short and J 8 bases short, with 13 bases between. CDR1 is MNHEY and CDR2 is SMNVEV in the germline V gene (reference sequence). The CDR3 runs to 13 residues. Then a second PCR, running roughly 7 to 11 cycles, was carried out with a sample-barcoded 5' primer and a J-beta primer mix. TCRdb redid the calling of the 5' RACE reads with MiXCR, one entry per CDR3 protein. In the table there are roughly 1.5 million distinct CDR3 sequences, roughly 43% of which are singletons. This TCR derives from a woman between 18 and 29 years old in good health. The sequencing input was blood. This chain uses TRBV27 with TRBJ1-2; possible D gene TRBD1, 5 bases. CDR3 sequence reads: CASSLGRRGGYTF. DNA for the CDR3: TGTGCCAGCAGTTTGGGGCGGCGAGGCGGCTACACCTTC.